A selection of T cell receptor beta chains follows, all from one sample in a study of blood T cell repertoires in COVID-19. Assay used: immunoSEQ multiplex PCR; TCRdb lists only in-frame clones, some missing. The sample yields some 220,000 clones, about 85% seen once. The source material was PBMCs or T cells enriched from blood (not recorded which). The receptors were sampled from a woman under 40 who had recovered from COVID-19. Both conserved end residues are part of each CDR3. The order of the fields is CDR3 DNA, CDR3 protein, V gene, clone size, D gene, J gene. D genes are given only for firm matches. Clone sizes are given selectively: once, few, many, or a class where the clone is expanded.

TGTGCCAGCAGCCCTCACAGGGCCGACTATGGCTACACCTTC | CASSPHRADYGYTF | TRBV7-9 | - | - | TRBJ1-2
TGCGCCAGCAGCTGGGACCGGGGGGCGCAAGAGACCCAGTACTTC | CASSWDRGAQETQYF | TRBV5-1 | - | - | TRBJ2-5
TGTGCCAGCGGGGACTACCCTAGCACAGATACGCAGTATTTT | CASGDYPSTDTQYF | TRBV9 | - | TRBD2 | TRBJ2-3
TGTGCCAGCAGTGACTCGACTAGCGGGGGGGACACCGGGGAGCTGTTTTTT | CASSDSTSGGDTGELFF | TRBV6-4 | - | TRBD2 | TRBJ2-2
TGTGCCAGCAGCTTAGTGTTTGGCAGGGTTACTGAAGCTTTCTTT | CASSLVFGRVTEAFF | TRBV7-2 | - | - | TRBJ1-1
TGTGCCAGCAGCGTACGGGACAGGGACTACCTTGATGGCTACACCTTC | CASSVRDRDYLDGYTF | TRBV9 | - | TRBD1 | TRBJ1-2
TGTGCCAGCAGCCGACAGGGGTTCCGTTCGGTAGACACCATATATTTT | CASSRQGFRSVDTIYF | TRBV5-5 | - | TRBD1 | TRBJ1-3
TGTGCCAGCAGCGGGACAGGTGGGAGTGAAGCTTTCTTT | CASSGTGGSEAFF | TRBV7-3 | - | TRBD1 | TRBJ1-1
TGTGCCAGTAGTATAGTGAGACTAGCGGGGGGACAAGAGACCCAGTACTTC | CASSIVRLAGGQETQYF | TRBV19 | once | TRBD2 | TRBJ2-5
TGTGCCAGCAGCCCCCTTGACAGGGAACTAACTGAAGCTTTCTTT | CASSPLDRELTEAFF | TRBV6-5 | - | TRBD1 | TRBJ1-1
TGTGCCAGCAGCTTACTCGGGGGGGCCTTGGAGACCCAGTACTTC | CASSLLGGALETQYF | TRBV7-2 | - | TRBD2 | TRBJ2-5
TGTGCCAGCAGCAGGGGAGATGAAAAACTGTTTTTT | CASSRGDEKLFF | TRBV25-1 | - | - | TRBJ1-4
TGTGCCAGCAGCCAAGAAGCCTCGGGATTGCCCCAGCATTTT | CASSQEASGLPQHF | TRBV4-2 | - | - | TRBJ1-5
TGCAGCGCCCTACTAGTTTTATCGGCCCAGTTCTTC | CSALLVLSAQFF | TRBV29-1 | - | - | TRBJ2-1
TGTGCCAGCAGCTCTAGGTGGACAGCCGGAGGCTATGGCTACACCTTC | CASSSRWTAGGYGYTF | TRBV7-8 | - | - | TRBJ1-2
TGTGCCAGCAGCCCTCGTCGGGCAGAGCGGGGGGCGACCAATGAGCAGTTCTTC | CASSPRRAERGATNEQFF | TRBV7-2 | - | TRBD2 | TRBJ2-1
TGCGCCAGCAGCTTGGTGGTGGGCAGGGGAGGGACTGAAGCTTTCTTT | CASSLVVGRGGTEAFF | TRBV5-1 | - | - | TRBJ1-1
TGTGCCAGCTCACCACTTCAGGGCAGCTCTGGGGCCAACGTCCTGACTTTC | CASSPLQGSSGANVLTF | TRBV18 | - | - | TRBJ2-6
TGTGCCAGCACCACCGGGGGAACTGAAGCTTTCTTT | CASTTGGTEAFF | TRBV27 | - | - | TRBJ1-1
TGTGCCAGCAGCACGGACGGGGGGGCCGGCACCGGGGAGCTGTTTTTT | CASSTDGGAGTGELFF | TRBV11-3 | - | TRBD2 | TRBJ2-2
TGTGCCAGCAGAGCGACTAGCGGGGGAGAGACCCAGTACTTC | CASRATSGGETQYF | TRBV2 | - | TRBD2 | TRBJ2-5
TGTGCCAGCTCACCATCAGGGGTGAACTCTGGAAACACCATATATTTT | CASSPSGVNSGNTIYF | TRBV18 | - | - | TRBJ1-3
TGTGCCAGCTCACGGTTTAGCGGGGAGGCCTACGAGCAGTACTTC | CASSRFSGEAYEQYF | TRBV18 | - | TRBD2 | TRBJ2-7
TGTGCCAGCAGCTCGACAGTAGGATCCTATAATTCACCCCTCCACTTT | CASSSTVGSYNSPLHF | TRBV7-2 | - | - | TRBJ1-6
TGCGCCAGCAGCTTTGGGGGCGGAAACACTGAAGCTTTCTTT | CASSFGGGNTEAFF | TRBV5-1 | - | - | TRBJ1-1
TGTGCCAGCAGCCAAGAACCCCGAGCGGATGAGCAGTTCTTC | CASSQEPRADEQFF | TRBV4-2 | - | - | TRBJ2-1
TGTGCCAGCAGTAACAGGGTTGTGGGCACTGAAGCTTTCTTT | CASSNRVVGTEAFF | TRBV28 | - | - | TRBJ1-1